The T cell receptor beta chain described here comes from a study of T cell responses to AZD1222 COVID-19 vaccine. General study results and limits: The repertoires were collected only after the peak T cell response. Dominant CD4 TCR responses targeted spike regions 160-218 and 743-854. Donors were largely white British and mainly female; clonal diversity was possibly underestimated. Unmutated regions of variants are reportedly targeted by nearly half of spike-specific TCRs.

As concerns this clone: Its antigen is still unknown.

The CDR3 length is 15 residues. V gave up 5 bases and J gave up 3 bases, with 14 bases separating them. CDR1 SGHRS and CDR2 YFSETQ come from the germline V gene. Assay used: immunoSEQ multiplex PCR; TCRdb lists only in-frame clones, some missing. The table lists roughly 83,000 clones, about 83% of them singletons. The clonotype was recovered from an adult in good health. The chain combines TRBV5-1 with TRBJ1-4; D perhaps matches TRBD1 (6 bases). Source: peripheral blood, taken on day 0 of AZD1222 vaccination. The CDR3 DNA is TGCGCCAGCAGACAGGGAGGTATAGCTAATGAAAAACTGTTTTTT. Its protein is CASRQGGIANEKLFF.